Following are 18 T cell receptor beta chains from one sample sequenced in a study of OX40 agonist ivuxolimab in advanced cancers. Method: immunoSEQ multiplex PCR; TCRdb's copy keeps in-frame clones and lacks some. Among some 66,000 clones listed, less than 90% were seen once. The source material was CD4+ or CD8+ T cells sorted from blood, sampled in a trial of the OX40 agonist ivuxolimab. The receptors were sampled from an adult with an advanced solid tumor such as melanoma, head and neck, liver or kidney cancer.

This rearrangement joins TRBV9 to TRBJ2-3; 14 bases agree with TRBD2. This CDR3 has 19 amino acids. V lost 2 bases and J lost 2; bases outside the gene matches: 10. Per germline, CDR1 SGDLS and CDR2 YYNGEE. The CDR3 DNA reads TGTGCCAGCAGCGTGGGACTAGCGGGAGTCCAACTCCTCACAGATACGCAGTATTTT. It encodes CASSVGLAGVQLLTDTQYF.

The chain carries TRBV19 and TRBJ2-7; TRBD2 matches 10 bases. This CDR3 is built from 16 residues. The V and J ends lost 8 bases and 5 bases, in that order; junction bases with no gene match: 15. Germline CDR1 and CDR2: LNHDA and SQIVND (reference sequence). CDR3 coding DNA: TGTGCCAGTGCTCATCACTCAGCGGGAGGGCCAGACGAGCAGTACTTC. It specifies CASAHHSAGGPDEQYF.

This clone is a singleton in its sample. This chain joins TRBV5-1 and TRBJ2-3; TRBD1 agrees at 11 bases. This CDR3 has 16 amino acids. Germline V gene lookup returns CDR1 SGHRS and CDR2 YFSETQ. Trimming removed 0 bases from V and 4 bases from J; junction bases left unmatched: 4. The CDR3 bases are TGCGCCAGCAGCTTGGACGGACAGGGGGCATCAGATACGCAGTATTTT. It is translated as CASSLDGQGASDTQYF.

The chain couples TRBV7-2 to TRBJ2-7; tentative D call: TRBD2 (6 bases). In germline, CDR1 is SGHTA, CDR2 FQGNSA. V was pared by 3 bases and J by 7 bases, with 16 bases between. CDR3 length equals 14 residues. Written as DNA, the CDR3 is TGTGCCAGCAGCTTCTCCGGGACCGCGGGGGAGCAGTACTTC. Translating gives CASSFSGTAGEQYF.

This clone was recorded only once. The rearrangement uses TRBV4-1 and TRBJ1-1; D ambiguous. The CDR3 is 17 amino acids. CDR1 and CDR2 from the germline V gene are MGHRA and YSYEKL. V shed 2 bases and J shed 6 bases, with 22 bases lying between them. Written as DNA, the CDR3 is TGCGCCAGCAGCCAATTGGACCTGGTGGTATGGCGCCCTGAAGCTTTCTTT. It is translated as CASSQLDLVVWRPEAFF.

The chain employs TRBV29-1 and TRBJ2-5, with TRBD2 identical over 13 bases. V lost 7 bases to trimming and J lost 4 bases; unmatched junction nucleotides: 3. The CDR3 runs 13 residues. CDR1 and CDR2 (germline): SQVTM, ANQGSEA. CDR3 sequence reads: CSDRLAGGETQYF. Here the CDR3 DNA reads TGCAGCGACCGACTAGCGGGAGGAGAGACCCAGTACTTC. The whole variable domain, remainder taken from reference TRBV29-1 and TRBJ2-5, is SAVISQKPSRDICQRGTSLTIQCQVDSQVTMMFWYRQQPGQSLTLIATANQGSEATYESGFVIDKFPISRPNLTFSTLTVSNMSPEDSSIYLCSDRLAGGETQYFGPGTRLLVL.

V is TRBV27 and J is TRBJ1-2; a weak D match, TRBD1 (6 bases). This CDR3 spans 15 amino acids. Trimming took off 4 bases at V and 4 bases at J, with 16 bases between the two ends. The germline V gene has CDR1 MNHEY and CDR2 SMNVEV (reference sequence). The CDR3 coding sequence is TGTGCCAGCAGTTCGACCTCGACAGGAAGCTATGGCTACACCTTC. Translated: CASSSTSTGSYGYTF.

The CDR3 nucleotides read TGTGCCAGCAGTGTGACGGGAGTAGGCCCAGATACGCAGTATTTT. It is translated as CASSVTGVGPDTQYF. This chain joins TRBV6-4 and TRBJ2-3, with D perhaps matching TRBD2 (6 bases). This CDR3 has 15 amino acids. V lost 4 bases and J lost 4, with 15 bases in between. Per the germline V gene, CDR1 is MRHNA and CDR2 is SNTAGT.

This clone was found a few times. The chain employs TRBV4-2 and TRBJ2-7; 9 bases are a match to TRBD1. The CDR3 consists of 14 residues. V was clipped by 3 bases and J by 5 bases; unmatched bases: 5. Germline V CDR1 and CDR2: LGHNA, YNFKEQ. The CDR3 DNA follows: TGTGCCAGCAGCCAGGGACAGGGTGCCCACGAGCAGTACTTC. Amino acid sequence: CASSQGQGAHEQYF.

This clone came up a few times. The sample contains more than one DNA sequence encoding this CDR3. The rearrangement links TRBV7-9 to TRBJ2-1; D is perhaps TRBD2 (5 bases). This CDR3 is 14 amino acids long. The germline gives CDR1 SEHNR, CDR2 FQNEAQ (reference sequence). The V end lost 3 bases, the J end lost 3 bases, and 9 bases lay between the germline ends. CDR3 residues: CASSLDSSYNEQFF. DNA of the CDR3: TGTGCCAGCAGCTTGGACTCCAGCTACAATGAGCAGTTCTTC.

The genes are TRBV7-6 and TRBJ1-4, with TRBD1 as a possible D gene (6 bases). CDR3 length: 14 amino acids. Germline V CDR1 and CDR2: SGHVS, FNYEAQ. V gave up 5 bases and J gave up 10 bases, with 17 bases separating them. The CDR3: CASSPGQTGGKLFF. CDR3 DNA: TGTGCCAGCAGCCCCGGACAGACCGGGGGAAAACTGTTTTTT.

The chain combines TRBV29-1 with TRBJ2-5; D not resolved. The J call may not be correct, given that the DNA end is closer to TRBJ2-7. CDR3 size: 11 residues. In germline, CDR1 is SQVTM, CDR2 ANQGSEA. The CDR3 region is CSVPVGYEQYF. The CDR3 region has the DNA TGCAGCGTTCCCGTAGGCTACGAGCAGTACTTC.

This chain joins TRBV6-4 and TRBJ2-6; 12 bases are shared with TRBD1. J gave up 0 bases and V 3 bases, and 6 bases lay outside the gene matches. Germline loops: CDR1 MRHNA, CDR2 SNTAGT. The CDR3 covers 19 residues. CDR3 loop: CASSDQGTGGSSGANVLTF. The CDR3 DNA is TGTGCCAGCAGTGATCAGGGGACAGGGGGCTCCTCTGGGGCCAACGTCCTGACTTTC.

The chain joins TRBV5-4 to TRBJ2-7; 7 bases align to TRBD2. V was clipped by 1 base and J by 5 bases; unmatched bases: 9. This CDR3 is built from 15 residues. In germline, CDR1 is SGHNT, CDR2 YYREEE (reference sequence). CDR3 sequence reads: CASSLSLASYNEQYF. DNA for the CDR3: TGTGCCAGCAGCTTGTCACTAGCGTCGTATAACGAGCAGTACTTC.

V is TRBV7-3 and J is TRBJ2-6, with D hard to call. V gave up 1 base and J gave up 0 bases, with 4 bases separating them. The germline gives CDR1 SGHTA, CDR2 FQGTGA. This CDR3 spans 15 amino acids. CDR3: CASSLSHSGANVLTF. CDR3 DNA: TGTGCCAGCAGCTTAAGTCACTCTGGGGCCAACGTCCTGACTTTC.

V and J are TRBV30 and TRBJ2-7; D is perhaps TRBD2 (6 bases). This CDR3 is 16 amino acids long. Germline V gene lookup returns CDR1 GTSNPN and CDR2 SVGIG (reference sequence). Trimming removed 5 bases at V and 3 bases at J, with 23 bases between. DNA of the CDR3: TGTGCCTGGGCCAAACTAGGAGGGCCTACTAGCTACGAGCAGTACTTC. This sequence encodes CAWAKLGGPTSYEQYF.

The chain employs TRBV7-6 and TRBJ2-1; 8 nucleotides match TRBD2. Losses at the gene ends were 5 bases for V and 9 bases for J; bases not matched to a gene: 12. There are 15 residues in the CDR3. Looked up from germline, CDR1 is SGHVS and CDR2 is FNYEAQ. DNA for the CDR3: TGTGCCAGCAGCCGATGGGCAGTCGGGGGGGGTGAGCAGTTCTTC. It specifies CASSRWAVGGGEQFF.

The rearrangement joins TRBV27 to TRBJ2-7; 13 bases are a match to TRBD2. Germline CDR1 reads MNHEY; CDR2 reads SMNVEV (reference sequence). Trimming at V came to 3 bases and at J to 3 bases, leaving 20 bases not matched to a gene. The CDR3 runs 21 residues. The CDR3 protein is CASSLGTGLAGALGKIYEQYF. Written as DNA, the CDR3 is TGTGCCAGCAGTTTGGGGACCGGACTAGCGGGAGCGTTAGGGAAGATCTACGAGCAGTACTTC.